The clone carrying this TCR beta chain was counted a few times. This CDR3 has 16 amino acids. V gave up 0 bases and J gave up 5 bases; unmatched junction bases: 8. Germline V gene sequence: CDR1 LGHNA, CDR2 YNFKEQ. A J-beta primer mix and a sample-barcoded 5' primer were used in a second PCR of roughly 6 to 11 cycles. Researchers report that a template-switch adaptor with 12 random nucleotides tagged each cDNA molecule. MiXCR, applied by TCRdb to the 5' RACE reads, yields one record per CDR3 protein. The sample lists hundreds of thousands of distinct CDR3 sequences; about 25% were seen once. This record comes from a study of blood T cells in healthy people across ages. These records were also assigned to another study, of T cells of mothers and their children. That paper notes: The second PCR's M1S primer added sample barcodes and 2-4 random nucleotides.

J is TRBJ2-5 and V is TRBV4-2; TRBD1 aligns across 8 bases. This receptor was obtained from a boy younger than 18 in good health. The sample taken for sequencing was blood. The CDR3 DNA follows: TGTGCCAGCAGCCAAGATCGGGGTGGGGACAGGGAGACCCAGTACTTC. This gives the protein CASSQDRGGDRETQYF.